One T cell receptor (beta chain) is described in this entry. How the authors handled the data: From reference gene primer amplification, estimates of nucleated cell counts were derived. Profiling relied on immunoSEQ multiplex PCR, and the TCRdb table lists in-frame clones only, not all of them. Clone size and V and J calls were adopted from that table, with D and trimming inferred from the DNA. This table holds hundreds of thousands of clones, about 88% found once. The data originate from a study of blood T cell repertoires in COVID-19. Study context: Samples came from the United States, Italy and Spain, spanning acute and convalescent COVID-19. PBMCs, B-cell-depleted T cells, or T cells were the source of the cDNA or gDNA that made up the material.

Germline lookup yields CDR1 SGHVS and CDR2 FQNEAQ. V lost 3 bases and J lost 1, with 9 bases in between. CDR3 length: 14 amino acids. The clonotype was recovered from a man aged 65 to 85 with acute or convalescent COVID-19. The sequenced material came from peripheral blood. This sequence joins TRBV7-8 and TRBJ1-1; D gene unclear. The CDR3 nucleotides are TGTGCCAGCAGCTTCTCACAGAAGAACACTGAAGCTTTCTTT. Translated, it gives CASSFSQKNTEAFF.